This T cell receptor beta chain was sequenced during a study of Graves' ophthalmopathy and Graves' hyperthyroidism. Investigators amplified TCR beta CDR3 regions from RNA transcripts. The authors performed first-round RT-PCR with HTBI primers and then a second-round multiplex PCR. TCRdb reanalysed the multiplex PCR reads using MiXCR and keeps one entry per CDR3 protein. The table includes about 700,000 distinct CDR3 sequences, more than 40% detected once. The germline gives CDR1 SGHDN, CDR2 FVKESK. The CDR3 loop spans 15 amino acids. Between the trimmed V and J ends, which lost 0 bases and 4 bases, there was a span of 12 bases. Ophthalmopathy-affected donors exhibited moderate-to-severe activity, CAS ≥3, NOSPECS ≥4, and duration under 3 months.

Source material: peripheral blood. This chain connects TRBV14 to TRBJ2-5; possible D gene TRBD2, 6 bases. This TCR was recovered from an adult man with Graves' ophthalmopathy. The CDR3 DNA follows: TGTGCCAGCAGCCAAGATAGGGTAGCGGCAGAGACCCAGTACTTC. It translates to CASSQDRVAAETQYF.